Presented here are 9 T cell receptor beta chains from one specimen sequenced in a study of blood T cell repertoires in COVID-19. Here immunoSEQ multiplex PCR was the method, and the copy in TCRdb shows in-frame clones only, minus some. Of approximately 190,000 clones in the sample, 80% to 95% were seen once. The specimen sequenced was peripheral blood. The receptors come from a man in his forties or fifties with acute or convalescent COVID-19.

The chain employs TRBV28 and TRBJ1-5; no reliable D call. Between the trimmed V and J ends, which lost 5 bases and 7 bases, there was a span of 15 bases. Germline V CDR1 and CDR2: MDHEN, SYDVKM. The CDR3 has 14 residues. CDR3 sequence: CASSILKGGQPQHF. The CDR3, as DNA: TGTGCCAGCAGTATCCTTAAAGGCGGCCAGCCCCAGCATTTT.

This chain connects TRBV7-8 to TRBJ1-5; TRBD1 agrees at 7 bases. This CDR3 spans 16 amino acids. From germline, CDR1 is SGHVS and CDR2 FQNEAQ. V gave up 0 bases and J gave up 0 bases; unmatched junction bases: 2. CDR3: CASSLAGGYSNQPQHF. CDR3 in DNA: TGTGCCAGCAGCTTAGCAGGGGGCTATAGCAATCAGCCCCAGCATTTT.

This clone appeared a few times. V usage is TRBV6-5 and J usage is TRBJ1-3; no clear D. Per germline, CDR1 MNHEY and CDR2 SVGAGI. This CDR3 is 14 amino acids long. Trimming left V 0 bases short and J 3 bases short, with 6 bases between. The CDR3 loop reads CASSYSAGGNTIYF. CDR3 in DNA: TGTGCCAGCAGTTACTCAGCAGGTGGAAACACCATATATTTT.

This rearrangement joins TRBV5-1 to TRBJ2-1, with TRBD2 identical over 11 bases. Germline CDR1 reads SGHRS; CDR2 reads YFSETQ. The CDR3 is 17 amino acids. Trimming took 4 bases from V and 2 from J; bases not matched to a gene: 8. As DNA, the CDR3 is TGCGCCAGCAGCGCAGTAGCGGGGGGGGAACCCTACAATGAGCAGTTCTTC. It codes for CASSAVAGGEPYNEQFF.

The J gene is TRBJ1-3, the V gene TRBV5-1, with D possibly being TRBD1 (5 bases). CDR1 and CDR2 (germline): SGHRS, YFSETQ. The CDR3 runs to 16 residues. V was pared by 3 bases and J by 0 bases, with 13 bases between. The CDR3: CASSSGTVNSGNTIYF. Here the CDR3 DNA reads TGCGCCAGCAGCTCCGGGACTGTGAACTCTGGAAACACCATATATTTT.

The CDR3 coding sequence is TGTGCCAGCAGTGAAGGACTAGCGGGATTCCACAATGAGCAGTTCTTC. Its translation: CASSEGLAGFHNEQFF. The chain couples TRBV2 to TRBJ2-1; 11 bases match TRBD2. This CDR3 has 16 residues. J lost 5 bases, V lost 1 base, and 4 bases had no gene match. CDR1 is SNHLY, CDR2 FYNNEI, per germline. The full variable domain, in which reference TRBV2 and TRBJ2-1 provide the parts outside the CDR3, is EPEVTQTPSHQVTQMGQEVILRCVPISNHLYFYWYRQILGQKVEFLVSFYNNEISEKSEIFDDQFSVERPDGSNFTLKIRSTKLEDSAMYFCASSEGLAGFHNEQFFGPGTRLTVL.

The chain couples TRBV6-5 to TRBJ2-5; no reliable D call. Germline V gives CDR1 MNHEY, CDR2 SVGAGI. CDR3 length equals 12 residues. V lost 8 bases to trimming and J lost 4 bases, with 11 bases between them. The CDR3 nucleotides are TGTGCCAGCGGGCTGGTAGGAGAGACCCAGTACTTC. This translates into CASGLVGETQYF.

The chain employs TRBV7-9 and TRBJ2-3; 7 bases agree with TRBD1. The CDR3 length is 19 residues. Trimming took 4 bases from V and 2 from J; bases not matched to a gene: 18. The germline CDR1 and CDR2 sequences are SEHNR and FQNEAQ (reference sequence). This CDR3 reads CASSSTTPTGSPFTDTQYF. In nucleotides, the CDR3 is TGTGCCAGCAGCTCCACAACCCCGACAGGGAGTCCTTTCACAGATACGCAGTATTTT.

The chain is built from TRBV4-3 and TRBJ2-1; perhaps TRBD1 as D (6 bases). There are 18 residues in the CDR3. The germline V and J ends were trimmed by 1 base and 3 bases, with 19 bases remaining between them. CDR1 and CDR2 from the germline V gene are LGHNA and YSLEER. The CDR3 spells CASSQVTGLPYNYNEQFF. In DNA form, the CDR3 reads TGCGCCAGCAGCCAAGTCACAGGGCTACCTTACAACTACAATGAGCAGTTCTTC.